This T cell receptor (beta chain) comes out of a study of CD8+ T cells in alopecia areata. It was from alopecia areata patients that lesional scalp punch biopsies and peripheral blood were collected. The CDR3 length is 12 residues. The germline V gene has CDR1 SQVTM and CDR2 ANQGSEA. Germline trimming cut 6 bases from V and 4 bases from J; bases unmatched to any gene: 0. RNA, once extracted, was reverse transcribed into cDNA for use as the sequencing template. Generated by immunoSEQ multiplex PCR, the TCRdb table keeps only in-frame clones and is missing some. The sample holds around 160,000 clones, more than 75% seen once.

The rearrangement links TRBV29-1 to TRBJ2-2, with TRBD2 identical over 9 bases. This material consisted of CD8+ T cells sorted from blood, taken at week 0. The TCR was taken from a human donor with alopecia areata. The CDR3 DNA reads TGCAGCGTACTAGCGGGCACCGGGGAGCTGTTTTTT. It is translated as CSVLAGTGELFF.